One and the same sample provided the 18 T cell receptor beta chains below, sequenced in a study of blood T cell repertoires in COVID-19. Sequencing was performed with immunoSEQ multiplex PCR; in TCRdb, only in-frame clones are kept and a portion is missing. The data contain 360,000 or so clones, about 92% of them singletons. The sequencing input was peripheral blood. These receptors all stem from an older woman with COVID-19, enrolled during active disease.

This chain connects TRBV28 to TRBJ2-7, with TRBD2 as a possible D gene (5 bases). The CDR3 totals 14 residues. Germline V gene data show CDR1 as MDHEN and CDR2 as SYDVKM. Trimming removed 7 bases from V and 1 base from J, with 14 bases in between. The CDR3 nucleotides are TGTGCCAGCACTCACCCTAGCAGGTCCTACGAGCAGTACTTC. This codes for CASTHPSRSYEQYF.

The chain carries TRBV7-3 and TRBJ2-1, with a possible D match to TRBD1 (6 bases). The V end lost 5 bases, the J end lost 10 bases, and 21 bases lay between the germline ends. The CDR3 covers 15 residues. Germline V CDR1 and CDR2: SGHTA, FQGTGA. CDR3 protein: CASSPTSGARGEQFF. The CDR3 nucleotides read TGTGCCAGCAGCCCTACCTCCGGGGCCAGGGGCGAGCAGTTCTTC.

J is TRBJ1-5 and V is TRBV5-6; D gene uncertain. V gave up 2 bases and J gave up 0 bases, with 15 bases separating them. Germline loops: CDR1 SGHDT, CDR2 YYEEEE. The CDR3 consists of 17 residues. CDR3 in amino acids: CASSFFRDRASNQPQHF. CDR3 coding DNA: TGTGCCAGCAGCTTCTTCCGGGATAGAGCTAGCAATCAGCCCCAGCATTTT.

The chain combines TRBV24-1 with TRBJ1-5; 7 nucleotides agree with TRBD1. After removal of 2 bases from V and 0 bases from J, the junction contained 6 bases not matched to a gene. Germline loops: CDR1 KGHDR, CDR2 SFDVKD. The CDR3 is 17 residues long. CDR3 nucleotides: TGTGCCACCAGTGATTCGGGGACAGAACATAGCAATCAGCCCCAGCATTTT. Its protein product is CATSDSGTEHSNQPQHF.

This sequence joins TRBV5-1 and TRBJ2-1; 8 nucleotides line up with TRBD1. The CDR3 consists of 16 residues. Germline V CDR1 and CDR2: SGHRS, YFSETQ. The J segment lost 7 bases and the V segment lost 3 bases, leaving 12 bases of the junction unmatched. CDR3 residues: CASSSDRGITWNEQFF. The DNA of the CDR3 is TGCGCCAGCAGCTCAGACAGGGGTATTACGTGGAATGAGCAGTTCTTC.

The J gene is TRBJ2-3, the V gene TRBV30; TRBD2 is a possible D gene (5 bases). Germline V gene lookup returns CDR1 GTSNPN and CDR2 SVGIG (reference sequence). This CDR3 is built from 14 residues. V was trimmed by 4 bases and J by 5 bases, leaving 16 bases between them. The CDR3 region is CAWNRGEKEDTQYF. The DNA for the CDR3 is TGTGCCTGGAATCGTGGGGAGAAAGAAGATACGCAGTATTTT.

V gene TRBV20-1 combines with J gene TRBJ2-7; tentative D call: TRBD2 (5 bases). The germline V gene encodes CDR1 DFQATT and CDR2 SNEGSKA (reference sequence). The CDR3 has 14 amino acids. Trimming stripped 3 bases from V and 9 bases from J, with 21 bases between. CDR3 sequence (DNA): TGCAGTGCTAGTAGGACCCCGGACGGCGGACTGCAGTACTTC. Encoded protein: CSASRTPDGGLQYF.

The gene calls are TRBV7-2 and TRBJ2-5; 10 positions match TRBD2. After removal of 4 bases from V and 3 bases from J, the junction contained 8 bases not matched to a gene. CDR3 length equals 16 residues. Germline assignment: CDR1 SGHTA and CDR2 FQGNSA. The CDR3 DNA reads TGTGCCAGCAGCTCGTCGGGCCTAGCGGGGGAAGAGACCCAGTACTTC. Translated: CASSSSGLAGEETQYF. Supplemented by reference TRBV7-2 and TRBJ2-5, the full variable domain reads GAGVSQSPSNKVTEKGKDVELRCDPISGHTALYWYRQSLGQGLEFLIYFQGNSAPDKSGLPSDRFSAERTGGSVSTLTIQRTQQEDSAVYLCASSSSGLAGEETQYFGPGTRLLVL.

This chain joins TRBV14 and TRBJ2-7; 7 bases fit TRBD1. The junction had 12 bases not matched to a gene; V was cut back by 4 bases and J by 6 bases. This CDR3 spans 15 amino acids. Per germline, CDR1 SGHDN and CDR2 FVKESK. CDR3 region: CASSLNEGASVEQYF. DNA of the CDR3: TGTGCCAGCAGCCTCAACGAGGGGGCGAGCGTCGAGCAGTACTTC.

The genes are TRBV7-9 and TRBJ2-2; 7 nucleotides align to TRBD2. V shed 6 bases, J shed 5 bases, and the junction held 9 bases outside the gene matches. The CDR3 extends over 15 amino acids. Germline V gene data show CDR1 as SEHNR and CDR2 as FQNEAQ (reference sequence). As DNA, the CDR3 is TGTGCCAGCAGAATAGGCGGGGGACCTACCGGGGAGCTGTTTTTT. Translation: CASRIGGGPTGELFF.

The chain has TRBV6-1 and TRBJ1-2; D possibly corresponds to TRBD1 (6 bases). The germline gives CDR1 MNHNS, CDR2 SASEGT. The CDR3 is 15 amino acids. V gave up 1 base and J gave up 3 bases, with 12 bases separating them. The CDR3 sequence is CASSEGPDRDYGYTF. In DNA form, the CDR3 reads TGTGCCAGCAGTGAAGGGCCGGACAGAGACTATGGCTACACCTTC.

The gene calls are TRBV6-6 and TRBJ1-5; possible D gene TRBD1, 6 bases. Germline V CDR1 and CDR2: MNHNY, SVGAGI (reference sequence). The CDR3 is 16 residues long. The V end lost 2 bases, the J end lost 4 bases, and 15 bases lay between the germline ends. The CDR3 spells CASSYLLGQPNQPQHF. The CDR3 DNA is TGTGCCAGCAGTTACCTCCTCGGACAGCCAAATCAGCCCCAGCATTTT.

The chain joins TRBV6-5 to TRBJ2-7; D is possibly TRBD1 (6 bases). Trimming pared 2 bases from V and 3 bases from J, leaving 8 bases between. The CDR3 sequence is 13 residues long. Germline CDR1 and CDR2: MNHEY and SVGAGI. This CDR3 reads CASSYNRVYEQYF. The CDR3 nucleotides are TGTGCCAGCAGTTACAACAGGGTCTACGAGCAGTACTTC.

The CDR3 loop is CASSLSVNEKLFF. The CDR3 nucleotides are TGTGCCAGCAGTTTATCCGTTAATGAAAAACTGTTTTTT. This chain uses TRBV27 with TRBJ1-4, with no clear D. Per germline, CDR1 MNHEY and CDR2 SMNVEV (reference sequence). The CDR3 runs 13 residues. V lost 0 bases and J lost 4, with 3 bases in between.

V gene TRBV7-6 combines with J gene TRBJ1-2; maybe TRBD1 (5 bases). V was clipped by 5 bases and J by 3 bases, with 13 bases between them. Germline V gives CDR1 SGHVS, CDR2 FNYEAQ. The CDR3 length is 14 residues. This CDR3 reads CASSPVGDHYGYTF. The CDR3 nucleotides read TGTGCCAGCAGCCCCGTAGGGGATCACTATGGCTACACCTTC.

The chain carries TRBV12-3 or TRBV12-4 and TRBJ1-2; no definite D call. The CDR3 contains 13 residues. Trimming removed 6 bases from V and 5 bases from J, with 13 bases in between. The CDR3 here is CASSRGTGYGYTF. Here the CDR3 DNA reads TGTGCCAGCAGCCGAGGAACGGGATATGGCTACACCTTC.

The genes are TRBV4-1 and TRBJ2-5; TRBD2 matches 7 bases. CDR3 length equals 15 residues. Germline V gene data show CDR1 as MGHRA and CDR2 as YSYEKL. V dropped 1 base and J dropped 0; count of bases not matched to a gene: 2. CDR3 sequence reads: CASSQGLADQETQYF. DNA of the CDR3: TGCGCCAGCAGCCAAGGGCTAGCGGACCAAGAGACCCAGTACTTC.

This chain links TRBV10-2 with TRBJ2-3, with TRBD1 matching 8 bases. CDR3 length: 15 amino acids. The J segment lost 5 bases and the V segment lost 3 bases, leaving 7 bases of the junction unmatched. Germline V gene data show CDR1 as WSHSY and CDR2 as SAAADI. The CDR3 DNA reads TGCGCCAGCAGTGACACCGGGACAGGAGGAGATACGCAGTATTTT. Its translation: CASSDTGTGGDTQYF.